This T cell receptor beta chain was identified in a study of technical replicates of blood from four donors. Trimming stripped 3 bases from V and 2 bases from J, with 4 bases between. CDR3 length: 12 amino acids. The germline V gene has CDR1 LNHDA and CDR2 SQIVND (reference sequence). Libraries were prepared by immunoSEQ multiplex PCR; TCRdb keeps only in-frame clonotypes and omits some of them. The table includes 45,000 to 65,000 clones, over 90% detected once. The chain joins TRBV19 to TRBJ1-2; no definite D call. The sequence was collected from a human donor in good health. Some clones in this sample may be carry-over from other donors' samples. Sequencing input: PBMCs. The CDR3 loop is CASSIENYGYTF. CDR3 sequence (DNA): TGTGCCAGTAGTATCGAGAACTATGGCTACACCTTC.